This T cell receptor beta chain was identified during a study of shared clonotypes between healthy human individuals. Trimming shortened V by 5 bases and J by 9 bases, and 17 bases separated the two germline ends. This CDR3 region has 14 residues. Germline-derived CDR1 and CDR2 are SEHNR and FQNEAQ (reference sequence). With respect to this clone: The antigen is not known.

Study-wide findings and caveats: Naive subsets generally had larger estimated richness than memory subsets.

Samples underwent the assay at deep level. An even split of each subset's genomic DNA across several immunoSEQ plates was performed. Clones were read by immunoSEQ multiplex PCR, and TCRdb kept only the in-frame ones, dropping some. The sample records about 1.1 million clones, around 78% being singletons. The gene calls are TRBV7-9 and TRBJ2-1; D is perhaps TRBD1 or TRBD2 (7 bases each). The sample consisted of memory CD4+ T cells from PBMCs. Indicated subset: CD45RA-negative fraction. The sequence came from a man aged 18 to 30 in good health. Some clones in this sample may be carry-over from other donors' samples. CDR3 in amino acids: CASSPGGGAREQFF. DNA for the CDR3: TGTGCCAGCAGCCCAGGGGGGGGTGCACGTGAGCAGTTCTTC.